This TCR beta chain was identified in a study of T cell responses to AZD1222 COVID-19 vaccine. Regarding the study as a whole: Scientists sampled the repertoires only once the peak T cell response had passed. Within unmutated variant regions lay the reported targets of nearly half of spike-specific TCRs.

The repertoire was sequenced with immunoSEQ multiplex PCR; TCRdb's copy has only in-frame clones and lacks some. The table has 130,000 to 150,000 clones, more than 85% seen once. V gave up 0 bases and J gave up 0 bases, with 8 bases separating them. This CDR3 comprises 15 residues. Germline V gene data show CDR1 as MNHEY and CDR2 as SMNVEV (reference sequence). Of note for this clone: Its antigen remains unidentified.

Sequences were derived from peripheral blood, sampled on day 0 of AZD1222 vaccination. The TCR comes from an adult in good health. The gene calls are TRBV27 and TRBJ1-2, with D hard to call. The CDR3 region has the DNA TGTGCCAGCAGTTTATCGCCGGCCCCTAACTATGGCTACACCTTC. Its translation: CASSLSPAPNYGYTF.